The 8 T cell receptor beta chains below all came from one sample that was sequenced in a study of response to subunit inactivated influenza vaccine (dated by TCRdb to the late 2010s). Library preparation was by RT-PCR. Sequencing was performed on an Illumina HiSeq 2500. The public reads were quality trimmed at Q25 with fastp and then assembled into clones with MiXCR by TCRdb, keeping productive beta chains. Identical CDR3 proteins give one entry, which carries the most common genes and DNA. This sample holds hundreds of thousands of distinct CDR3 sequences; approximately 17% were observed only once. The ten top clones hold 9.5% to 13% of the sample. Sequencing was performed on PBMCs from blood, taken 4 to 6 days after vaccination. All receptors derive from a man aged 50-59 years who received an inactivated influenza vaccine. Donor details come from another sample of the same person, matched by shared clones.

The chain employs TRBV25-1 and TRBJ2-1; perhaps D is TRBD1 or TRBD2 (6 bases each). Germline CDR1 is MGHDK and CDR2 is SYGVNS. The germline V and J ends were trimmed by 8 bases and 10 bases, with 15 bases remaining between them. There are 12 residues in the CDR3. This chain's CDR3 is CASGYGGTEQFF. The CDR3 DNA follows: TGTGCCAGCGGATACGGCGGGACAGAGCAGTTCTTC.

The rearrangement links TRBV4-3 to TRBJ1-4; D may be TRBD1 (5 bases). The V end lost 0 bases, the J end lost 8 bases, and 19 bases lay between the germline ends. The germline gives CDR1 LGHNA, CDR2 YSLEER. CDR3 length: 17 amino acids. The CDR3 reads CASSQDFTGGRGEKLFF. The CDR3 region has the DNA TGCGCCAGCAGCCAAGATTTCACCGGGGGACGAGGGGAAAAACTGTTTTTT.

The chain employs TRBV18 and TRBJ2-7, with 10 nucleotides matching TRBD1. V was pared by 3 bases and J by 5 bases, with 1 base of the junction left unmatched. CDR1 and CDR2 (germline): KGHSH, LQKENI. This CDR3 has 13 amino acids. The CDR3 region has the DNA TGTGCCAGCTCACCCGGACAGGGGGACGAGCAGTACTTC. Its translation: CASSPGQGDEQYF.

This clonotype showed up just a few times. This sequence joins TRBV12-3 or TRBV12-4 and TRBJ2-5; 14 positions match TRBD2. The CDR3 is 15 amino acids. Germline trimming cut 8 bases from V and 4 bases from J; bases unmatched to any gene: 6. CDR3 sequence: CASGGLAGAPETQYF. CDR3 coding DNA: TGTGCCAGCGGGGGACTAGCGGGAGCCCCAGAGACCCAGTACTTC.

The V and J genes are TRBV21-1 and TRBJ1-1. TRBV21-1 is shown as a pseudogene. This CDR3 spans 13 amino acids. The CDR3 DNA is TGTGCCAGCAGCAAAATGGCCGAAGCTGAAGCTTTCTTT. This sequence encodes CASSKMAEAEAFF.

The chain is built from TRBV5-1 and TRBJ2-1; 8 bases fit TRBD1. Per germline, CDR1 SGHRS and CDR2 YFSETQ. J was trimmed by 4 bases and V by 1 base; bases with no gene match: 4. The CDR3 extends over 15 amino acids. The CDR3 bases are TGCGCCAGCAGCTTGCGCCGGACAGGGTACAATGAGCAGTTCTTC. The encoded protein is CASSLRRTGYNEQFF.

This clonotype was recorded a few times. This chain joins TRBV27 and TRBJ1-5, with unresolved D. Trimming left V 3 bases short and J 0 bases short, with 9 bases between. The CDR3 totals 15 residues. Per germline, CDR1 MNHEY and CDR2 SMNVEV (reference sequence). DNA for the CDR3: TGTGCCAGCAGTTTGGCCCGAAATAGCAATCAGCCCCAGCATTTT. It translates to CASSLARNSNQPQHF.

The rearrangement links TRBV9 to TRBJ2-5; TRBD2 might be the D (6 bases). There are 14 residues in the CDR3. Trimming pared 4 bases from V and 7 bases from J, leaving 17 bases between. Germline CDR1 reads SGDLS; CDR2 reads YYNGEE. CDR3 amino acids: CASSLVGTEGTQYF. CDR3 DNA: TGTGCCAGCAGCCTAGTTGGGACGGAGGGGACCCAGTACTTC.